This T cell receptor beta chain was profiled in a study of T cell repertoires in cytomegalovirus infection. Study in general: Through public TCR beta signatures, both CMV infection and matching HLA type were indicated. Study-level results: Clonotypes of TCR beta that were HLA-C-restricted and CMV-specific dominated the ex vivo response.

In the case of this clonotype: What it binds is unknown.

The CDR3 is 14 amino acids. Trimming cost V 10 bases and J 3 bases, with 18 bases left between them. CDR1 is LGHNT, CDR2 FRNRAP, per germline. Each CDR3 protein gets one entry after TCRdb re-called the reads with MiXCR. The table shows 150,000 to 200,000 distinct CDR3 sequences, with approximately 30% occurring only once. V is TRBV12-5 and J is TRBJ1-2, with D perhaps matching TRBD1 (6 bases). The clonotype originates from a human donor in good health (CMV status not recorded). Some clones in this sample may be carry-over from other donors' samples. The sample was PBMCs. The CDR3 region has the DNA TGTGCTACTACGGGGGCAGCGGTTGACTATGGCTACACCTTC. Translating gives CATTGAAVDYGYTF.